These 27 T cell receptor beta chains were all obtained from the same sample, sequenced in a study of blood T cell repertoires in COVID-19. Some clones are missing from TCRdb's copy, which holds only in-frame ones; the method was immunoSEQ multiplex PCR. The top ten clones hold 3.5% to 5% of a sample with about 96,000 clones, approximately 90% of them seen once. The sequencing input was peripheral blood. The receptor source for this set is a human donor with COVID-19, enrolled during active disease. The donor label of this sample is uncertain.

V usage is TRBV5-1 and J usage is TRBJ1-5, with 8 positions matching TRBD1. The CDR3 extends over 13 amino acids. V lost 4 bases and J lost 7; bases outside the gene matches: 4. From germline, CDR1 is SGHRS and CDR2 YFSETQ. The CDR3 region is CASSPGQGQPQHF. In nucleotides, the CDR3 is TGCGCCAGCAGCCCCGGACAGGGACAGCCCCAGCATTTT.

J is TRBJ2-7 and V is TRBV19, with TRBD1 matching over 7 bases. The CDR3 is made up of 13 amino acids. Unmatched junction bases numbered 9, after V lost 8 bases and J lost 5 bases. The V gene's germline CDR1 is LNHDA and CDR2 SQIVND (reference sequence). CDR3 in DNA: TGTGCCAGTCGTAACAGGGGTGGGCACGAGCAGTACTTC. Translating gives CASRNRGGHEQYF.

This clone was observed once. The J gene is TRBJ1-1, the V gene TRBV24-1, with no clear D. The CDR3 covers 13 residues. V gave up 9 bases and J gave up 4 bases, with 14 bases separating them. Germline V gives CDR1 KGHDR, CDR2 SFDVKD. The CDR3, as DNA: TGTGCCACCCGGGTCGGAGGCGGCACTGAAGCTTTCTTT. Residues: CATRVGGGTEAFF.

In its sample, this clone was seen once. The rearrangement links TRBV2 to TRBJ1-5; 7 bases map to TRBD1. The germline V gene has CDR1 SNHLY and CDR2 FYNNEI. The junction had 2 bases not matched to a gene; V was cut back by 1 base and J by 2 bases. The CDR3 is 15 residues long. The CDR3 DNA reads TGTGCCAGCAGTGAAGAAGGGACAGGCAATCAGCCCCAGCATTTT. Amino acids: CASSEEGTGNQPQHF.

This sequence joins TRBV7-3 and TRBJ2-2; D remains ambiguous. Per the germline V gene, CDR1 is SGHTA and CDR2 is FQGTGA. V lost 1 base and J 4 bases, leaving 4 bases between the germline ends. The CDR3 spans 13 residues. For the CDR3, the DNA is TGTGCCAGCAGCTTAAGCGGCACCGGGGAGCTGTTTTTT. Its translation: CASSLSGTGELFF.

The V call is TRBV10-3, the J call TRBJ1-2; TRBD1 might be the D (5 bases). Per germline, CDR1 ENHRY and CDR2 SYGVKD. V was trimmed by 4 bases and J by 4 bases, leaving 13 bases between them. There are 14 residues in the CDR3. CDR3 sequence: CAISGGGSRYGYTF. Here the CDR3 DNA reads TGTGCCATCAGTGGGGGGGGTTCACGCTATGGCTACACCTTC.

The rearrangement uses TRBV19 and TRBJ1-1; 12 bases agree with TRBD1. The V gene end was trimmed by 1 base and the J gene end by 11 bases; junction bases not matched to a gene: 2. The germline V gene has CDR1 LNHDA and CDR2 SQIVND (reference sequence). This CDR3 is 13 amino acids long. CDR3 in amino acids: CASSIAGTGGAFF. In DNA form, the CDR3 reads TGTGCCAGTAGTATAGCCGGGACAGGGGGCGCTTTCTTT. Complete variable domain (other parts from reference TRBV19 and TRBJ1-1): DGGITQSPKYLFRKEGQNVTLSCEQNLNHDAMYWYRQDPGQGLRLIYYSQIVNDFQKGDIAEGYSVSREKKESFPLTVTSAQKNPTAFYLCASSIAGTGGAFFGQGTRLTVV.

The chain couples TRBV3-1 (or the pseudogene TRBV3-2) to TRBJ1-4, with TRBD1 matching 9 bases. Germline V gives CDR1 LGHDT, CDR2 YNNKEL (reference sequence). The CDR3 is 16 amino acids. V shed 0 bases and J 6 bases; nucleotides not matched to a gene: 5. The DNA for the CDR3 is TGTGCCAGCAGCCAAGATTGGGGGACAGGGTATGAAAAACTGTTTTTT. Encoded protein: CASSQDWGTGYEKLFF.

V gene TRBV27 combines with J gene TRBJ1-2, with 9 positions matching TRBD1. CDR1 is MNHEY and CDR2 is SMNVEV in the germline V gene (reference sequence). The V gene end was trimmed by 7 bases and the J gene end by 4 bases; junction bases not matched to a gene: 4. The CDR3 extends over 13 amino acids. DNA for the CDR3: TGTGCCAGCAAGGGACAGGGAGCCTATGGCTACACCTTC. The encoded protein is CASKGQGAYGYTF.

The genes are TRBV19 and TRBJ2-6; no definite D call. The CDR3 extends over 15 amino acids. The V and J ends lost 7 bases and 0 bases respectively, with 10 bases between them. Germline values: CDR1 LNHDA, CDR2 SQIVND (reference sequence). The CDR3 loop is CASTPGYSGANVLTF. CDR3 DNA: TGTGCCAGTACCCCGGGTTACTCTGGGGCCAACGTCCTGACTTTC.

The gene calls are TRBV7-2 and TRBJ1-5, with D perhaps matching TRBD1 (6 bases). Between the trimmed V and J ends, which lost 5 bases and 7 bases, there was a span of 18 bases. This CDR3 region has 15 residues. Germline CDR1 and CDR2: SGHTA and FQGNSA. In nucleotides, the CDR3 is TGTGCCAGCAGCCCTCGAAGGGGGATCGGGCAGCCCCAGCATTTT. Translation: CASSPRRGIGQPQHF. Together with reference TRBV7-2 and TRBJ1-5, the CDR3 gives the full variable domain: GAGVSQSPSNKVTEKGKDVELRCDPISGHTALYWYRQSLGQGLEFLIYFQGNSAPDKSGLPSDRFSAERTGGSVSTLTIQRTQQEDSAVYLCASSPRRGIGQPQHFGDGTRLSIL.

V and J are TRBV2 and TRBJ1-6, with 8 bases fitting TRBD1. J lost 9 bases, V lost 7 bases, and 14 bases had no gene match. This CDR3 is built from 16 residues. Germline CDR1 SNHLY, CDR2 FYNNEI. The CDR3 DNA is TGTGCCAGCAACAGACAGGGGTCGCGGGGTAGTTCACCCCTCCACTTT. Its translation: CASNRQGSRGSSPLHF.

The chain couples TRBV18 to TRBJ2-5, with 12 bases identical to TRBD2. Germline values: CDR1 KGHSH, CDR2 LQKENI. The J segment lost 8 bases and the V segment lost 5 bases, leaving 9 bases of the junction unmatched. The CDR3 is 15 residues long. The CDR3 sequence: CASSLTSGGRETQYF. CDR3 nucleotides: TGTGCCAGCTCATTGACTAGCGGGGGAAGAGAAACCCAGTACTTC.

This clone has a single count. The chain joins TRBV20-1 to TRBJ2-5; no clear D gene. This CDR3 has 11 residues. The V and J ends lost 0 bases and 7 bases respectively, with 6 bases between them. Looked up from germline, CDR1 is DFQATT and CDR2 is SNEGSKA (reference sequence). In DNA, the CDR3 is TGCAGTGCTAGAGATCAATGGACCCAGTACTTC. It yields the protein CSARDQWTQYF.

V is TRBV15 and J is TRBJ2-5; D uncertain. The ends were cut back, 1 base at V and 2 bases at J, with 14 bases in the middle. The CDR3 has 16 amino acids. The germline V gene encodes CDR1 LNHNV and CDR2 YYDKDF (reference sequence). CDR3 sequence: CATSRGSMAAQETQYF. CDR3 in DNA: TGTGCCACCAGCAGAGGGTCGATGGCGGCTCAAGAGACCCAGTACTTC.

This chain uses TRBV25-1 with TRBJ2-5; 11 nucleotides match TRBD1. From germline, CDR1 is MGHDK and CDR2 SYGVNS. The J segment lost 5 bases and the V segment lost 6 bases, leaving 5 bases of the junction unmatched. This CDR3 comprises 14 residues. CDR3: CASRGTGGTETQYF. The CDR3 DNA reads TGTGCCAGCAGGGGGACAGGGGGAACGGAGACCCAGTACTTC. Full variable domain (outside the CDR3, taken from reference TRBV25-1 and TRBJ2-5): EADIYQTPRYLVIGTGKKITLECSQTMGHDKMYWYQQDPGMELHLIHYSYGVNSTEKGDLSSESTVSRIRTEHFPLTLESARPSHTSQYLCASRGTGGTETQYFGPGTRLLVL.

V gene TRBV21-1 combines with J gene TRBJ1-2; TRBD1 is the table's D call and was not checked against the DNA. TRBV21-1 is deemed a pseudogene. This CDR3 is built from 15 residues. CDR3 sequence: CASSARQDANYGYTF. DNA of the CDR3: TGTGCCAGCAGCGCCCGACAGGACGCTAACTATGGCTACACCTTC.

The chain has TRBV11-2 and TRBJ2-4; 11 nucleotides agree with TRBD1. This CDR3 is 15 amino acids long. Germline V CDR1 and CDR2: SGHAT, FQNNGV. Trimming at V came to 8 bases and at J to 1 base, leaving 4 bases not matched to a gene. Here the CDR3 reads CASLDRGLAKNIQYF. CDR3 coding DNA: TGTGCCAGCTTGGACAGGGGGCTCGCCAAAAACATTCAGTACTTC.

J is TRBJ2-5 and V is TRBV18; TRBD1 agrees at 11 bases. This CDR3 region has 17 residues. Germline values: CDR1 KGHSH, CDR2 LQKENI. Germline trimming cut 0 bases from V and 4 bases from J; bases unmatched to any gene: 7. CDR3 sequence: CASSPPAGTGGGETQYF. In nucleotides, the CDR3 is TGTGCCAGCTCACCACCGGCGGGGACAGGGGGTGGAGAGACCCAGTACTTC.

The chain couples TRBV6-5 to TRBJ1-2, with unresolved D. Trimming removed 6 bases from V and 9 bases from J, with 14 bases in between. This CDR3 is 12 amino acids long. The germline V gene encodes CDR1 MNHEY and CDR2 SVGAGI. The CDR3 region is CASSLSGRRYTF. The DNA for the CDR3 is TGTGCCAGCAGCCTATCCGGCAGGCGCTACACCTTC.

The chain uses TRBV11-2 and TRBJ1-1; D is perhaps TRBD1 (5 bases). CDR1 is SGHAT and CDR2 is FQNNGV in the germline V gene. This CDR3 has 15 residues. Deletions cut 7 bases from V and 1 base from J, with 16 bases between. CDR3 amino acids: CASKDGGVRNTEAFF. The CDR3 coding sequence is TGTGCCAGCAAAGACGGGGGGGTGAGGAACACTGAAGCTTTCTTT.

The V gene is TRBV2, the J gene TRBJ2-7; a possible D gene is TRBD2 (5 bases). Trimming took off 11 bases at V and 0 bases at J, with 17 bases between the two ends. There are 14 residues in the CDR3. Germline V gene sequence: CDR1 SNHLY, CDR2 FYNNEI. The CDR3 loop reads CAAKYRGNSYEQYF. The CDR3 DNA reads as TGTGCCGCAAAGTACCGGGGAAACTCCTACGAGCAGTACTTC.

The V and J genes are TRBV18 and TRBJ1-4; no firm D call. There are 16 residues in the CDR3. V dropped 6 bases and J dropped 7 bases, with 21 bases sitting between them. Germline CDR1 reads KGHSH; CDR2 reads LQKENI. Here the CDR3 DNA reads TGTGCCAGCTCCCCGACTGGGGATCGTGCGGGTGAAAAACTGTTTTTT. Translating gives CASSPTGDRAGEKLFF.

This chain joins TRBV25-1 and TRBJ2-7; 10 nucleotides match TRBD1. The CDR3 extends over 15 amino acids. J lost 7 bases, V lost 2 bases, and 8 bases had no gene match. CDR1 and CDR2 (germline): MGHDK, SYGVNS. The CDR3: CASSEPRQGASEQYF. The CDR3 DNA reads TGTGCCAGCAGTGAACCGAGACAGGGGGCGAGTGAGCAGTACTTC.

CDR3 region: CASSLDDRASPLHF. The CDR3 DNA reads as TGTGCCAGCAGCTTGGACGACAGGGCTTCACCCCTCCACTTT. V usage is TRBV5-6 and J usage is TRBJ1-6, with 7 nucleotides matching TRBD1. CDR3 length equals 14 residues. Germline V gene data show CDR1 as SGHDT and CDR2 as YYEEEE. The V and J ends lost 0 bases and 9 bases, in that order; junction bases with no gene match: 3.

The V and J genes are TRBV4-1 and TRBJ2-1; no firm D call. There are 13 residues in the CDR3. Trimming removed 7 bases from V and 6 bases from J, with 13 bases in between. The V gene's germline CDR1 is MGHRA and CDR2 YSYEKL. CDR3 region: CASTTPTANEQFF. The CDR3 DNA reads TGCGCCAGCACTACCCCGACTGCCAATGAGCAGTTCTTC.

The chain recombines TRBV5-4 with TRBJ2-3, with 10 bases identical to TRBD2. Germline trimming cut 1 base from V and 3 bases from J; bases unmatched to any gene: 5. Germline CDR1 reads SGHNT; CDR2 reads YYREEE (reference sequence). The CDR3 contains 16 residues. CDR3 bases: TGTGCCAGCAGCTTGTGGCTAGCGGGGGAAACAGATACGCAGTATTTT. Its translation is CASSLWLAGETDTQYF.